Below, 14 T cell receptor beta chains from the same sample are listed, as sequenced in a study of blood T cell repertoires in COVID-19. Data came from immunoSEQ multiplex PCR; TCRdb stores just in-frame clones and leaves some out. The sample records about 110,000 clones, about 85% being singletons. The sequenced sample consisted of peripheral blood. These TCRs come from a woman in her seventies with acute or convalescent COVID-19.

This sequence joins TRBV4-2 and TRBJ2-1, with 9 bases that match TRBD2. The CDR3 consists of 19 residues. Germline CDR1 reads LGHNA; CDR2 reads YNFKEQ. V trimming: 0 bases; J trimming: 2 bases; junction bases outside the gene matches: 11. Written as DNA, the CDR3 is TGTGCCAGCAGCCAAGATGCTAAGGGCGGGAGGGTTGCCTACAATGAGCAGTTCTTC. The encoded protein is CASSQDAKGGRVAYNEQFF.

This chain joins TRBV6-6 and TRBJ2-1, with 8 bases fitting TRBD1. V dropped 10 bases and J dropped 6; count of bases not matched to a gene: 8. CDR3 length equals 13 residues. Germline V gene lookup returns CDR1 MNHNY and CDR2 SVGAGI (reference sequence). The DNA of the CDR3 is TGTGCCACCCGGACAGGGACCCTCAATGAGCAGTTCTTC. Translation gives CATRTGTLNEQFF.

This chain uses TRBV6-5 with TRBJ2-5, with TRBD2 matching over 7 bases. The CDR3 loop spans 14 amino acids. Trimming at V came to 1 base and at J to 4 bases, leaving 3 bases not matched to a gene. Germline V gene sequence: CDR1 MNHEY, CDR2 SVGAGI. In DNA form, the CDR3 reads TGTGCCAGCAGTTACTTTGCTAGCGGAGAGACCCAGTACTTC. It translates to CASSYFASGETQYF.

This clone appeared a few times. CDR3 loop: CASNPQLAGSPLHF. The CDR3 DNA sequence: TGTGCCAGCAACCCTCAACTCGCGGGGTCACCCCTCCACTTT. The J gene is TRBJ1-6, the V gene TRBV2; D remains ambiguous. The CDR3 is made up of 14 amino acids. Trimming removed 7 bases from V and 10 bases from J, with 17 bases in between. In germline, CDR1 is SNHLY, CDR2 FYNNEI.

The rearrangement joins TRBV7-9 to TRBJ2-2; 12 bases line up with TRBD2. With V trimmed by 6 bases and J by 13 bases, 9 bases remained unmatched. The germline V gene has CDR1 SEHNR and CDR2 FQNEAQ (reference sequence). The length of the CDR3 is 14 residues. CDR3: CASRPTSGSLGLFF. For the CDR3, the DNA is TGTGCCAGCAGACCGACTAGCGGGAGTTTGGGGCTGTTTTTT.

This chain joins TRBV7-8 and TRBJ2-1; 10 bases map to TRBD2. This CDR3 is 15 amino acids long. V was clipped by 5 bases and J by 6 bases; unmatched bases: 7. CDR1 and CDR2 from the germline V gene are SGHVS and FQNEAQ. The CDR3 sequence is CASSPRASGSNEQFF. In DNA, the CDR3 is TGTGCCAGCAGCCCCCGGGCTAGCGGGAGCAATGAGCAGTTCTTC.

This chain links TRBV27 with TRBJ1-2, with 8 bases matching TRBD1. From germline, CDR1 is MNHEY and CDR2 SMNVEV (reference sequence). This CDR3 region has 14 residues. Trimming cost V 0 bases and J 7 bases; bases outside gene matches: 4. CDR3 sequence reads: CASSLSPGGGGYTF. DNA for the CDR3: TGTGCCAGCAGTTTATCTCCAGGGGGCGGTGGCTACACCTTC.

This chain links TRBV6-2 or TRBV6-3 with TRBJ1-1; D is ambiguous. The CDR3 totals 11 residues. Trimming pared 1 base from V and 9 bases from J, leaving 6 bases between. Germline assignment: CDR1 MNHEY and CDR2 SVGEGT. The CDR3 loop is CASSYWAKAFF. The CDR3 nucleotides are TGTGCCAGCAGTTACTGGGCCAAAGCTTTCTTT.

The rearrangement uses TRBV9 and TRBJ1-6; TRBD1 aligns across 8 bases. The CDR3 loop spans 15 amino acids. The V gene's germline CDR1 is SGDLS and CDR2 YYNGEE. V dropped 3 bases and J dropped 6; count of bases not matched to a gene: 5. CDR3 sequence: CASSGQGTANSPLHF. CDR3 coding DNA: TGTGCCAGCAGCGGACAGGGGACGGCTAATTCACCCCTCCACTTT.

This clone was found a few times. The chain uses TRBV19 and TRBJ1-2; 7 positions match TRBD1. From germline, CDR1 is LNHDA and CDR2 SQIVND (reference sequence). Losses at the gene ends were 5 bases for V and 2 bases for J; bases not matched to a gene: 11. The CDR3 consists of 16 residues. CDR3 sequence (DNA): TGTGCCAGTAGTCCACAACCGGGACAGTTAAACTATGGCTACACCTTC. Protein: CASSPQPGQLNYGYTF.

The V call is TRBV11-1, the J call TRBJ1-1, with 8 positions matching TRBD1. Germline CDR1 and CDR2: SGHAT and FQDESV (reference sequence). The CDR3 loop spans 13 amino acids. Trimming at V came to 4 bases and at J to 10 bases, leaving 8 bases not matched to a gene. The CDR3 is CASSSGQGLIAFF. CDR3 DNA sequence: TGTGCCAGCAGCTCAGGACAGGGTCTCATAGCTTTCTTT.

V is TRBV5-1 and J is TRBJ1-1; 8 bases line up with TRBD1. Germline CDR1 SGHRS, CDR2 YFSETQ. The CDR3 has 17 amino acids. With 0 bases clipped from V and 2 bases from J, the junction kept 9 bases outside the gene matches. As DNA, the CDR3 is TGCGCCAGCAGCTTGGGAGACAGGGGAGGGGTAAACACTGAAGCTTTCTTT. It specifies CASSLGDRGGVNTEAFF.

In this sample, this clone turned up once. The chain combines TRBV5-1 with TRBJ1-2; a possible D gene is TRBD1 (6 bases). This CDR3 has 14 residues. Germline V gives CDR1 SGHRS, CDR2 YFSETQ. V was cut by 0 bases and J by 8 bases, with 14 bases left in between. CDR3 amino acids: CASSLEGQTGGYTF. CDR3 nucleotides: TGCGCCAGCAGCTTGGAAGGACAGACCGGGGGCTACACCTTC.

This clone came up a few times. This rearrangement joins TRBV7-8 to TRBJ1-5; 9 bases align to TRBD1. The CDR3 length is 15 residues. Germline V gene data show CDR1 as SGHVS and CDR2 as FQNEAQ. J lost 7 bases, V lost 5 bases, and 9 bases had no gene match. The DNA for the CDR3 is TGTGCCAGCAGCCCCCAGGGACAGGGAGGACAGCCCCAGCATTTT. It encodes CASSPQGQGGQPQHF.